This T cell receptor (beta chain) emerged from a study of blood T cell repertoires in COVID-19. Study at large: PBMCs, B-cell-depleted T cells, or T cells were the source of the cDNA or gDNA that made up the material.

CDR1 SGHAT and CDR2 FQNNGV come from the germline V gene. The CDR3 runs 13 residues. Trimming shortened V by 6 bases and J by 3 bases, and 11 bases separated the two germline ends. Everyone who took part was about 18 to 90 years old, and they came from about two dozen US areas. The study counted Cohort 3 donors as recovered given two negative PCRs, clearance, or symptom resolution. The authors' processing: Amplification of reference gene primers provided the estimated nucleated cell counts. Libraries were prepared by immunoSEQ multiplex PCR; TCRdb keeps only in-frame clonotypes and omits some of them. D and trimming were read from the DNA, whereas the V and J calls and clone size are those reported in that table. The sample records 180,000 or so clones, around four fifths being singletons.

This TCR was recovered from a woman aged 55-75 years who had recovered from COVID-19. Source material: PBMCs or T cells enriched from blood (not recorded which). The V and J genes are TRBV11-2 and TRBJ1-1; a possible D gene is TRBD1 (6 bases). CDR3 loop: CASSLSGDTEAFF. DNA for the CDR3: TGTGCCAGCAGTCTTTCAGGGGACACTGAAGCTTTCTTT.